Each of the 22 T cell receptor beta chains below was sequenced from the same sample in a study of OX40 agonist ivuxolimab in advanced cancers. The method was immunoSEQ multiplex PCR; TCRdb's version includes in-frame clones alone and lacks a portion of them. The table shows fewer than 90,000 clones, with 85% to 90% occurring only once. Specimen: CD4+ or CD8+ T cells sorted from blood, collected in a trial of the OX40 agonist ivuxolimab. The source is an adult with an advanced solid tumor such as melanoma, head and neck, liver or kidney cancer.

This sequence joins TRBV27 and TRBJ1-2; 7 bases are shared with TRBD1. From germline, CDR1 is MNHEY and CDR2 SMNVEV (reference sequence). CDR3 size: 13 residues. V lost 2 bases, J lost 4 bases, and 1 base stayed unmatched. The CDR3 nucleotides are TGTGCCAGCAGTTTACAGGGGGTCTATGGCTACACCTTC. This codes for CASSLQGVYGYTF.

The chain is built from TRBV7-2 and TRBJ1-1; no clear D gene. CDR1 SGHTA and CDR2 FQGNSA come from the germline V gene. V dropped 2 bases and J dropped 1 base, with 5 bases sitting between them. This CDR3 comprises 13 residues. This chain's CDR3 is CASSLSQNTEAFF. In DNA, the CDR3 is TGTGCCAGCAGCTTATCCCAGAACACTGAAGCTTTCTTT.

The rearrangement links TRBV18 to TRBJ1-2; possible D gene TRBD1, 6 bases. This CDR3 region has 17 residues. V lost 3 bases and J lost 0, with 17 bases in between. Germline loops: CDR1 KGHSH, CDR2 LQKENI. CDR3 amino acids: CASSPQEGGTANYGYTF. In nucleotides, the CDR3 is TGTGCCAGCTCACCGCAGGAGGGGGGCACAGCTAACTATGGCTACACCTTC.

The chain is built from TRBV7-3 and TRBJ2-5, with 8 bases lining up with TRBD2. The CDR3 has 15 amino acids. Germline lookup yields CDR1 SGHTA and CDR2 FQGTGA. V gave up 5 bases and J gave up 4 bases; unmatched junction bases: 9. CDR3 in amino acids: CASSPLGGAGETQYF. The CDR3 DNA follows: TGTGCCAGCAGCCCCCTCGGGGGGGCCGGAGAGACCCAGTACTTC.

The chain joins TRBV18 to TRBJ1-1; D unclear. The ends were cut back, 6 bases at V and 0 bases at J, with 14 bases in the middle. The CDR3 loop spans 15 amino acids. Per the germline V gene, CDR1 is KGHSH and CDR2 is LQKENI. In DNA, the CDR3 is TGTGCCAGCTCGGTACAGAGCAGCATGAACACTGAAGCTTTCTTT. Amino acids: CASSVQSSMNTEAFF.

This clone was counted only a few times. The chain links TRBV5-1 to TRBJ1-1, with D uncertain. Between the trimmed V and J ends, which lost 2 bases and 0 bases, there was a span of 8 bases. The CDR3 spans 14 residues. The V gene's germline CDR1 is SGHRS and CDR2 YFSETQ. This chain's CDR3 is CASSFGRMNTEAFF. The CDR3 region has the DNA TGCGCCAGCAGCTTCGGACGGATGAACACTGAAGCTTTCTTT.

This chain joins TRBV5-6 and TRBJ2-5; D is possibly TRBD2 (5 bases). This CDR3 region has 14 residues. Germline V gene data show CDR1 as SGHDT and CDR2 as YYEEEE. With 3 bases removed from V and 6 bases from J, the gap between germline ends came to 15 bases. CDR3 in amino acids: CASSYEGLIQTQYF. CDR3 nucleotide sequence: TGTGCCAGCAGCTATGAGGGTTTGATTCAGACCCAGTACTTC.

CDR3 nucleotides: TGTGCCAGCAGTGGGGGGACTACCACGCAAGGTGAGCAGTTCTTC. Encoded protein: CASSGGTTTQGEQFF. The chain couples TRBV25-1 to TRBJ2-1; TRBD2 matches 7 bases. With V trimmed by 4 bases and J by 9 bases, 12 bases remained unmatched. The CDR3 is 15 amino acids. Germline V gene sequence: CDR1 MGHDK, CDR2 SYGVNS.

The chain joins TRBV29-1 to TRBJ1-1; D is unresolved. The V and J ends lost 7 bases and 1 base respectively, with 13 bases between them. The CDR3 sequence is 13 residues long. Germline CDR1 reads SQVTM; CDR2 reads ANQGSEA. Here the CDR3 reads CSGAVGKNTEAFF. As DNA, the CDR3 is TGCAGCGGCGCCGTGGGGAAGAACACTGAAGCTTTCTTT.

This clone was seen only a few times. This chain uses TRBV18 with TRBJ1-5; no definite D call. This CDR3 has 13 residues. The ends were cut back, 2 bases at V and 3 bases at J, with 5 bases in the middle. Germline V gives CDR1 KGHSH, CDR2 LQKENI. The DNA for the CDR3 is TGTGCCAGCTCACCAGAAACCAATCAGCCCCAGCATTTT. Translation: CASSPETNQPQHF.

The chain carries TRBV4-3 and TRBJ2-6; D unresolved. Trimming shortened V by 0 bases and J by 0 bases, and 3 bases separated the two germline ends. CDR3 length: 15 amino acids. The germline CDR1 and CDR2 sequences are LGHNA and YSLEER. The CDR3 coding sequence is TGCGCCAGCAGCCAAGAGCACTCTGGGGCCAACGTCCTGACTTTC. This sequence encodes CASSQEHSGANVLTF.

The chain joins TRBV30 to TRBJ1-5, with TRBD1 matching 8 bases. In germline, CDR1 is GTSNPN, CDR2 SVGIG (reference sequence). The CDR3 is 15 amino acids. The junction had 8 bases not matched to a gene; V was cut back by 5 bases and J by 2 bases. The CDR3 loop reads CAWDRGRGGNQPQHF. The CDR3 nucleotides are TGTGCCTGGGACAGGGGAAGAGGGGGCAATCAGCCCCAGCATTTT.

This clone was counted a few times. The J gene is TRBJ2-3, the V gene TRBV5-1; D gene ambiguous. Germline V gives CDR1 SGHRS, CDR2 YFSETQ. Trimming cost V 3 bases and J 3 bases, with 20 bases left between them. This CDR3 comprises 17 residues. CDR3 loop: CASSSPWKGKETDTQYF. DNA of the CDR3: TGCGCCAGCAGCTCGCCATGGAAGGGAAAGGAAACAGATACGCAGTATTTT.

This clone has just a few counts. The rearrangement links TRBV28 to TRBJ1-4; 9 bases are shared with TRBD1. CDR3 size: 15 residues. Germline trimming cut 7 bases from V and 8 bases from J; bases unmatched to any gene: 11. Germline V CDR1 and CDR2: MDHEN, SYDVKM. For the CDR3, the DNA is TGTGCCAGCATCGTTTCGACAGGGGGAGGCGAAAAACTGTTTTTT. It encodes CASIVSTGGGEKLFF.

The V call is TRBV7-2, the J call TRBJ1-5; a possible D gene is TRBD1 (5 bases). V was cut by 0 bases and J by 10 bases, with 16 bases left in between. CDR1 is SGHTA and CDR2 is FQGNSA in the germline V gene. The CDR3 is 15 amino acids. The CDR3 spells CASSLAAGGGRPQHF. The CDR3 nucleotides are TGTGCCAGCAGCTTAGCGGCAGGTGGGGGAAGACCCCAGCATTTT.

This chain connects TRBV4-2 to TRBJ1-1; no definite D call. Deletions cut 5 bases from V and 10 bases from J, with 20 bases between. In germline, CDR1 is LGHNA, CDR2 YNFKEQ. There are 14 residues in the CDR3. CDR3 sequence reads: CASSDRVSDVGAFF. The CDR3 DNA sequence: TGTGCCAGCAGCGACCGGGTGTCGGACGTTGGAGCTTTCTTT.

This sequence joins TRBV21-1 and TRBJ2-3; TRBD1 is the table's D call and was not checked against the DNA. TRBV21-1 is shown as a pseudogene. The CDR3 covers 20 residues. CDR3 residues: CASSKEGALRQGEITDTQYF. CDR3 in DNA: TGTGCCAGCAGCAAAGAGGGTGCGTTGAGACAGGGGGAAATAACAGATACGCAGTATTTT.

The chain links TRBV4-3 to TRBJ2-2; D is possibly TRBD1 (5 bases). This CDR3 contains 16 residues. V lost 0 bases and J lost 4, with 12 bases in between. CDR1 LGHNA and CDR2 YSLEER come from the germline V gene. CDR3 protein: CASSQETGRPTGELFF. The CDR3 nucleotides read TGCGCCAGCAGCCAAGAAACAGGCAGGCCCACCGGGGAGCTGTTTTTT.

This chain uses TRBV19 with TRBJ1-2; no reliable D call. CDR1 is LNHDA and CDR2 is SQIVND in the germline V gene (reference sequence). The CDR3 totals 14 residues. Trimming removed 8 bases at V and 3 bases at J, with 16 bases between. As DNA, the CDR3 is TGTGCCAGTCGTCTTCCGGGAGTTTACTATGGCTACACCTTC. Translated, it gives CASRLPGVYYGYTF.

The genes are TRBV29-1 and TRBJ2-1, with D uncertain. This CDR3 region has 16 residues. Trimming left V 8 bases short and J 4 bases short, with 24 bases between. CDR1 and CDR2 (germline): SQVTM, ANQGSEA. The CDR3 nucleotides are TGCAGCACAAGACCCAGGATAGACGGTGTATACAATGAGCAGTTCTTC. Translation gives CSTRPRIDGVYNEQFF.

This chain links TRBV7-3 with TRBJ2-3; a possible D gene is TRBD2 (6 bases). The CDR3 contains 14 residues. Trimming left V 5 bases short and J 2 bases short, with 11 bases between. Germline V gene sequence: CDR1 SGHTA, CDR2 FQGTGA. The CDR3 DNA reads TGTGCCAGCAGCCTAGGCGGGAACACAGATACGCAGTATTTT. Protein product: CASSLGGNTDTQYF.

The V and J genes are TRBV7-3 and TRBJ2-5; 11 positions match TRBD2. Germline trimming cut 0 bases from V and 4 bases from J; bases unmatched to any gene: 1. Germline CDR1 SGHTA, CDR2 FQGTGA. The CDR3 totals 15 residues. CDR3 residues: CASSLTSGGAETQYF. The CDR3 DNA reads as TGTGCCAGCAGCTTAACTAGCGGGGGGGCAGAGACCCAGTACTTC.